The clone carrying this T cell receptor (beta chain) was found once. The data were taken from a study of T cell responses to AZD1222 COVID-19 vaccine. Libraries were prepared by immunoSEQ multiplex PCR; TCRdb keeps only in-frame clonotypes and omits some of them. The table lists about 120,000 clones, around 87% of them singletons, with around 3.5% in the top ten. The CDR3 consists of 14 residues. CDR1 is LNHDA and CDR2 is SQIVND in the germline V gene (reference sequence). J gave up 6 bases and V 5 bases, and 8 bases lay outside the gene matches. The gene calls are TRBV19 and TRBJ2-5; 8 bases are shared with TRBD1. The origin of this receptor is an adult in good health. Source: peripheral blood, taken on day 0 of AZD1222 vaccination. The CDR3 protein is CASSESGGAQTQYF. CDR3 bases: TGTGCCAGTAGTGAGTCAGGGGGCGCACAGACCCAGTACTTC.